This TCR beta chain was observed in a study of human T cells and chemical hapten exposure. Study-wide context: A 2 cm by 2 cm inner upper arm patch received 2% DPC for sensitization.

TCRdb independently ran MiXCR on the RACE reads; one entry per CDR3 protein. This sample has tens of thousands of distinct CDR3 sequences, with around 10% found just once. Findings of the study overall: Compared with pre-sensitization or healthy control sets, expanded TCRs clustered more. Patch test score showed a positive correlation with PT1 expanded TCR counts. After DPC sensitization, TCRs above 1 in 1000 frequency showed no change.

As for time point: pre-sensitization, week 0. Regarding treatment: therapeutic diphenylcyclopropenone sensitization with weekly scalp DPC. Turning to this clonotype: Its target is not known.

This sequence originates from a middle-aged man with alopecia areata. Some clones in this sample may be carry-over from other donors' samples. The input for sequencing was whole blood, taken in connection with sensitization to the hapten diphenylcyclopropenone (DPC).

CDR3 sequence (DNA): TGTGCCAGCAGCTTAGAGACTATCTCCTACGAGCAGTACTTC. Residues: CASSLETISYEQYF. The chain joins TRBV7-8 to TRBJ2-7; D possibly corresponds to TRBD2 (5 bases). CDR3 size: 14 residues. CDR1 and CDR2 from the germline V gene are SGHVS and FQNEAQ. V was shortened by 1 base and J by 0 bases, with 7 bases between the two germline ends. The complete variable domain, with remaining parts taken from reference TRBV7-8 and TRBJ2-7, reads GAGVSQSPRYKVAKRGQDVALRCDPISGHVSLFWYQQALGQGPEFLTYFQNEAQLDKSGLPSDRFFAERPEGSVSTLKIQRTQQEDSAVYLCASSLETISYEQYFGPGTRLTVT.